The 3 T cell receptor beta chains below were found in one sample sequenced in a study of vaccination and CD4 T cells after COVID-19. Their antigens are not known. As to treatment: roughly ten-day PBMC culture with coronavirus spike peptide pools or control peptides (ViraFEST assay). According to the study, CD4+ T cells from the unexposed donor were gathered ahead of the COVID-19 pandemic (2011-2018). Sequencing of DNA taken from cultured CD4+ T cells relied on the Oncomine TCR Beta short-read assay. MiXCR was run by TCRdb on the PCR reads, yielding one entry per CDR3 protein. There are roughly 6,100 distinct CDR3 sequences in the sample; 40% to 45% occur only once, and about 40% lies in the top ten. Sequencing was performed on CD4+ T cells from blood, cultured in vitro. The receptors stem from a human donor in good health.

The chain recombines TRBV28 with TRBJ2-3; 14 positions match TRBD2. V was clipped by 6 bases and J by 3 bases; unmatched bases: 8. Germline CDR1 and CDR2: MDHEN and SYDVKM. The CDR3 is 17 residues long. The CDR3 loop reads CASRTEGLAGGTDTQYF. The CDR3 DNA reads as TGTGCCAGCAGGACAGAAGGACTAGCGGGGGGAACAGATACGCAGTATTTT. The full variable domain, in which reference TRBV28 and TRBJ2-3 provide the parts outside the CDR3, is DVKVTQSSRYLVKRTGEKVFLECVQDMDHENMFWYRQDPGLGLRLIYFSYDVKMKEKGDIPEGYSVSREKKERFSLILESASTNQTSMYLCASRTEGLAGGTDTQYFGPGTRLTVL.

The chain has TRBV19 and TRBJ1-5; the D is unclear. Deletions cut 3 bases from V and 12 bases from J, with 18 bases between. The CDR3 has 14 amino acids. The germline CDR1 and CDR2 sequences are LNHDA and SQIVND (reference sequence). The CDR3 here is CASSIFVGGGIQHF. As DNA, the CDR3 is TGTGCCAGTAGTATTTTCGTAGGCGGCGGAATCCAGCATTTT.

This clonotype was counted a few times. The rearrangement uses TRBV7-8 and TRBJ2-5; D gene ambiguous. This CDR3 is 16 amino acids long. Trimming stripped 5 bases from V and 9 bases from J, with 25 bases between. Germline V lookup: CDR1 SGHVS, CDR2 FQNEAQ. The CDR3 loop is CASSHTSATLLQSQYF. CDR3 coding DNA: TGTGCCAGCAGCCACACCTCCGCGACTCTCCTTCAGTCCCAGTACTTC.